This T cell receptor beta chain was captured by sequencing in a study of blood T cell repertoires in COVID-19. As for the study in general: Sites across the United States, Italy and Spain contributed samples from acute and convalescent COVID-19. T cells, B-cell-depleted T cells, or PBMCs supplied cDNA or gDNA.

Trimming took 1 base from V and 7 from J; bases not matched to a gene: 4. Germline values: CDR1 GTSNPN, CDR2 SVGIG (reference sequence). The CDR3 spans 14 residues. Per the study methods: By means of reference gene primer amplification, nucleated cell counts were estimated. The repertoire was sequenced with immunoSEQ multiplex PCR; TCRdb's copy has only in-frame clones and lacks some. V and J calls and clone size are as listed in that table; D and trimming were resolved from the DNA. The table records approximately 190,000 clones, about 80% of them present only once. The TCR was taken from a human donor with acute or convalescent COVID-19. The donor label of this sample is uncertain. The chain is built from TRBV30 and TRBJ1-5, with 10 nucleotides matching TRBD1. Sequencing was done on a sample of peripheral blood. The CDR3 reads CAWSGQGARQPQHF. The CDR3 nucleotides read TGTGCCTGGAGTGGACAGGGGGCCCGGCAGCCCCAGCATTTT.